This TCR beta chain was identified in a study of blood T cell repertoires in COVID-19. The authors' processing: For nucleated cells, counts were estimated from reference gene primer amplification. Using immunoSEQ multiplex PCR, the repertoire was profiled, and TCRdb retains in-frame clones only, with some absent. For V, J and clone size, that table is used; D and trimming come from the DNA. The repertoire holds a few hundred thousand clones, about 85% seen once, with 0.87% in the top ten. Germline assignment: CDR1 MNHNS and CDR2 SASEGT. The ends lost 1 base at V and 4 bases at J; junction bases unmatched: 9. The CDR3 runs 17 residues.

This receptor was taken from a human donor with COVID-19, enrolled during active disease. The donor label of this sample is uncertain. The chain joins TRBV6-1 to TRBJ2-5; 10 nucleotides match TRBD2. Sequenced: peripheral blood. CDR3 in amino acids: CASSEGLAGARRETQYF. CDR3 in DNA: TGTGCCAGCAGTGAAGGGCTAGCGGGAGCGCGGCGAGAGACCCAGTACTTC.